These 27 T cell receptor beta chains came from one sample sequenced in a study of cytomegalovirus exposure and HLA in healthy donors. Assay: immunoSEQ multiplex PCR; the TCRdb copy retains only in-frame clones and omits some. Among roughly 98,000 clones listed, roughly nine tenths were seen once. The material sequenced was PBMCs. Receptors originate from a woman aged 25 to 39 in good health and CMV-seronegative.

J is TRBJ1-4 and V is TRBV4-1, with a tentative D call TRBD1 (5 bases). Trimming removed 0 bases from V and 6 bases from J, with 14 bases in between. This CDR3 comprises 16 residues. Germline CDR1 is MGHRA and CDR2 is YSYEKL. The CDR3 is CASSQDAWGRDEKLFF. CDR3 nucleotide sequence: TGCGCCAGCAGCCAAGATGCCTGGGGCCGAGATGAAAAACTGTTTTTT.

The chain employs TRBV14 and TRBJ2-3; no firm D call. The germline V gene has CDR1 SGHDN and CDR2 FVKESK. V was shortened by 4 bases and J by 2 bases, with 10 bases between the two germline ends. The CDR3 is made up of 14 amino acids. CDR3 nucleotide sequence: TGTGCCAGCAGCCCCTTTGACTTCACAGATACGCAGTATTTT. It is translated as CASSPFDFTDTQYF.

The chain has TRBV6-5 and TRBJ1-1; D is undetermined. The germline gives CDR1 MNHEY, CDR2 SVGAGI. The CDR3 is 13 amino acids. The V end lost 6 bases, the J end lost 1 base, and 9 bases lay between the germline ends. The chain's CDR3 is CASRLYKNTEAFF. In DNA, the CDR3 is TGTGCCAGCAGACTATACAAGAACACTGAAGCTTTCTTT.

The chain is built from TRBV27 and TRBJ1-2; the D is unclear. The CDR3 loop spans 15 amino acids. Per germline, CDR1 MNHEY and CDR2 SMNVEV (reference sequence). The V and J ends lost 8 bases and 8 bases respectively, with 24 bases between them. The CDR3 nucleotides are TGTGCCAGCTGGGATCCGGGAAACCACCTCAGCGGCTACACCTTC. Translation gives CASWDPGNHLSGYTF.

The chain carries TRBV4-3 and TRBJ2-7; 10 bases fit TRBD1. With V trimmed by 9 bases and J by 3 bases, 8 bases remained unmatched. CDR3 size: 14 residues. CDR1 LGHNA and CDR2 YSLEER come from the germline V gene. CDR3 nucleotides: TGCGCCAGTGGCCGGGACAGGGGATTCTACGAGCAGTACTTC. Its translation is CASGRDRGFYEQYF.

The rearrangement joins TRBV9 to TRBJ2-1; 10 nucleotides match TRBD2. The CDR3 is made up of 16 amino acids. Germline V gene data show CDR1 as SGDLS and CDR2 as YYNGEE. The J segment lost 6 bases and the V segment lost 3 bases, leaving 9 bases of the junction unmatched. CDR3 loop: CASSAFGLAASNEQFF. Written as DNA, the CDR3 is TGTGCCAGCAGCGCCTTCGGACTAGCGGCCTCCAATGAGCAGTTCTTC. The complete variable domain, with remaining parts taken from reference TRBV9 and TRBJ2-1, reads DSGVTQTPKHLITATGQRVTLRCSPRSGDLSVYWYQQSLDQGLQFLIQYYNGEERAKGNILERFSAQQFPDLHSELNLSSLELGDSALYFCASSAFGLAASNEQFFGPGTRLTVL.

In its sample, this clone was seen once. The chain recombines TRBV5-5 with TRBJ2-6; D not certain. V shed 4 bases and J shed 1 base, with 9 bases lying between them. Germline loops: CDR1 SGHKS, CDR2 YYEKEE (reference sequence). The CDR3 covers 15 residues. The chain's CDR3 is CASSVEESGANVLTF. DNA for the CDR3: TGTGCCAGCAGCGTAGAAGAGTCTGGGGCCAACGTCCTGACTTTC.

V is TRBV9 and J is TRBJ1-3; 7 bases fit TRBD1. The CDR3 extends over 14 amino acids. Germline CDR1 reads SGDLS; CDR2 reads YYNGEE. V gave up 0 bases and J gave up 9 bases; unmatched junction bases: 6. The CDR3 reads CASSVEQGFGTIYF. Here the CDR3 DNA reads TGTGCCAGCAGCGTAGAACAGGGGTTCGGCACCATATATTTT.

The chain has TRBV5-4 and TRBJ2-3; 8 nucleotides agree with TRBD2. V gave up 0 bases and J gave up 0 bases; unmatched junction bases: 6. CDR3 length: 17 residues. CDR1 SGHNT and CDR2 YYREEE come from the germline V gene (reference sequence). This CDR3 reads CASSLGGSGASTDTQYF. DNA for the CDR3: TGTGCCAGCAGCTTGGGGGGTAGCGGGGCTAGCACAGATACGCAGTATTTT. Full variable domain (rest looked up from reference TRBV5-4 and TRBJ2-3): ETGVTQSPTHLIKTRGQQVTLRCSSQSGHNTVSWYQQALGQGPQFIFQYYREEENGRGNFPPRFSGLQFPNYSSELNVNALELDDSALYLCASSLGGSGASTDTQYFGPGTRLTVL.

The rearrangement uses TRBV2 and TRBJ2-2; no reliable D call. Deletions cut 2 bases from V and 11 bases from J, with 15 bases between. CDR3 size: 14 residues. Looked up from germline, CDR1 is SNHLY and CDR2 is FYNNEI. CDR3 sequence: CASSERGGSSELFF. CDR3 in DNA: TGTGCCAGCAGTGAACGCGGTGGCAGTTCAGAGCTGTTTTTT.

This chain uses TRBV7-9 with TRBJ2-3; 7 bases align to TRBD2. The germline V gene has CDR1 SEHNR and CDR2 FQNEAQ (reference sequence). This CDR3 is 16 amino acids long. After removal of 5 bases from V and 2 bases from J, the junction contained 10 bases not matched to a gene. This CDR3 reads CASSPWGLAVTDTQYF. In nucleotides, the CDR3 is TGTGCCAGCAGCCCTTGGGGTCTAGCGGTCACAGATACGCAGTATTTT.

The chain has TRBV9 and TRBJ2-2; D is perhaps TRBD1 (5 bases). Per germline, CDR1 SGDLS and CDR2 YYNGEE. Trimming removed 1 base at V and 3 bases at J, with 16 bases between. The CDR3 has 17 amino acids. The CDR3 DNA reads as TGTGCCAGCAGCGTAAGAAGGGGCCCCGACCACACCGGGGAGCTGTTTTTT. It specifies CASSVRRGPDHTGELFF.

The chain employs TRBV7-8 and TRBJ2-1; 10 positions match TRBD2. This CDR3 contains 17 residues. CDR1 and CDR2 from the germline V gene are SGHVS and FQNEAQ. Trimming cost V 4 bases and J 4 bases; bases outside gene matches: 10. CDR3 nucleotide sequence: TGTGCCAGCAGCTGGGGTCGAGCGGGGGGGTCTTACAATGAGCAGTTCTTC. Translating it yields CASSWGRAGGSYNEQFF.

The V call is TRBV19, the J call TRBJ1-2; tentatively, D is TRBD1 (6 bases). CDR1 is LNHDA and CDR2 is SQIVND in the germline V gene (reference sequence). The CDR3 runs to 14 residues. The V end lost 5 bases, the J end lost 5 bases, and 15 bases lay between the germline ends. Written as DNA, the CDR3 is TGTGCCAGTAGTCACATGGGGGCTCGATATGGCTACACCTTC. Its protein is CASSHMGARYGYTF.

The chain links TRBV7-2 to TRBJ2-1; D unresolved. The V end was cut by 7 bases, the J end by 1 base, with 8 bases between. Germline V lookup: CDR1 SGHTA, CDR2 FQGNSA. This CDR3 is 13 amino acids long. The CDR3 spells CASTEWSYNEQFF. The CDR3 DNA follows: TGTGCCAGCACCGAGTGGTCCTACAATGAGCAGTTCTTC.

The chain recombines TRBV5-4 with TRBJ2-7, with D possibly matching TRBD1 (5 bases). Germline V gene data show CDR1 as SGHNT and CDR2 as YYREEE (reference sequence). The CDR3 extends over 15 amino acids. The V end was cut by 6 bases, the J end by 1 base, with 17 bases between. DNA of the CDR3: TGTGCCAGCACCCTTGGCCCCTCAGGGTCCTACGAGCAGTACTTC. As protein: CASTLGPSGSYEQYF.

This clone counts as medium-sized (0.01 to 0.1%). The chain recombines TRBV9 with TRBJ2-7; 8 positions match TRBD2. Germline CDR1 SGDLS, CDR2 YYNGEE. The CDR3 consists of 15 residues. J was trimmed by 7 bases and V by 2 bases; bases with no gene match: 11. The chain's CDR3 is CASSVDNGRAREQYF. CDR3 nucleotide sequence: TGTGCCAGCAGCGTCGATAACGGGAGGGCCCGGGAGCAGTACTTC.

A single count supports this clone. The chain couples TRBV19 to TRBJ2-7; 10 nucleotides align to TRBD2. This CDR3 region has 14 residues. CDR1 and CDR2 (germline): LNHDA, SQIVND (reference sequence). V lost 6 bases, J lost 3 bases, and 5 bases stayed unmatched. In DNA form, the CDR3 reads TGTGCCAGTAGCTCCACTAGCGGGGACTACGAGCAGTACTTC. Encoded protein: CASSSTSGDYEQYF.

The gene calls are TRBV2 and TRBJ2-7, with 7 nucleotides matching TRBD1. Germline CDR1 is SNHLY and CDR2 is FYNNEI. The CDR3 length is 13 residues. V was clipped by 6 bases and J by 4 bases; unmatched bases: 6. CDR3 sequence (DNA): TGTGCCAGCAGCAGGGACAGCCTATACGAGCAGTACTTC. Its protein product is CASSRDSLYEQYF.

The chain combines TRBV9 with TRBJ1-5; D unresolved. CDR3 size: 15 residues. Germline V gives CDR1 SGDLS, CDR2 YYNGEE. Trimming cost V 1 base and J 2 bases, with 10 bases left between them. The CDR3: CASSVSFGGNQPQHF. In DNA form, the CDR3 reads TGTGCCAGCAGCGTAAGTTTCGGGGGCAATCAGCCCCAGCATTTT.

The V and J genes are TRBV4-2 and TRBJ1-5; D is undetermined. Germline loops: CDR1 LGHNA, CDR2 YNFKEQ. The V end was cut by 0 bases, the J end by 0 bases, with 9 bases between. The CDR3 runs to 16 residues. The CDR3 sequence: CASSQERGYSNQPQHF. CDR3 nucleotides: TGTGCCAGCAGCCAAGAGCGGGGATATAGCAATCAGCCCCAGCATTTT.

V is TRBV11-2 and J is TRBJ2-7; 8 bases align to TRBD2. J lost 6 bases, V lost 1 base, and 8 bases had no gene match. The CDR3 loop spans 15 amino acids. Germline V CDR1 and CDR2: SGHAT, FQNNGV. The CDR3 loop is CASSLVPSGTSEQYF. The CDR3 DNA reads as TGTGCCAGCAGCTTAGTCCCCAGCGGGACTAGCGAGCAGTACTTC.

The chain employs TRBV15 and TRBJ2-1; TRBD1 might be the D (5 bases). The V gene lost 0 bases and the J gene lost 12 bases, with 12 bases spanning the gap. CDR1 is LNHNV and CDR2 is YYDKDF in the germline V gene (reference sequence). The CDR3 contains 13 residues. As DNA, the CDR3 is TGTGCCACCAGCAGAGAAAACAGGATAGTGCAGTTCTTC. Protein product: CATSRENRIVQFF.

This clone appeared once. The rearrangement uses TRBV5-4 and TRBJ1-1, with D possibly being TRBD1 (5 bases). Germline CDR1 SGHNT, CDR2 YYREEE (reference sequence). The V and J ends lost 1 base and 1 base respectively, with 5 bases between them. The CDR3 contains 13 residues. CDR3 residues: CASSLTGNTEAFF. DNA for the CDR3: TGTGCCAGCAGCTTGACAGGGAACACTGAAGCTTTCTTT.

The J gene is TRBJ2-5, the V gene TRBV27; a weak D match, TRBD2 (6 bases). Germline V lookup: CDR1 MNHEY, CDR2 SMNVEV (reference sequence). V lost 3 bases and J 4 bases, leaving 15 bases between the germline ends. This CDR3 comprises 15 residues. The CDR3 protein is CASSFGTSRGETQYF. The CDR3 DNA reads TGTGCCAGCAGTTTCGGGACTTCCCGGGGAGAGACCCAGTACTTC.

The rearrangement links TRBV2 to TRBJ2-6; D gene ambiguous. With 6 bases removed from V and 2 bases from J, the gap between germline ends came to 17 bases. The CDR3 runs to 17 residues. Per germline, CDR1 SNHLY and CDR2 FYNNEI. The CDR3 nucleotides read TGTGCCAGCAGGGCCCTCGTAGACACCCCTGGGGCCAACGTCCTGACTTTC. Its translation: CASRALVDTPGANVLTF.

J is TRBJ1-6 and V is TRBV6-1; no reliable D call. Germline V gives CDR1 MNHNS, CDR2 SASEGT. Between the trimmed V and J ends, which lost 2 bases and 12 bases, there was a span of 11 bases. This CDR3 is built from 13 residues. The CDR3 loop reads CASSEQRGEPLHF. CDR3 nucleotides: TGTGCCAGCAGTGAACAGCGGGGAGAACCCCTCCACTTT.